A single sample gave rise to the 20 T cell receptor beta chains below, sequenced in a study of metastatic and nonmetastatic thyroid tumors. Thyroid surgery was preceded by no treatment in any patient. TCRdb reprocessed the PCR reads using MiXCR. The sample shows some 15,000 clones, roughly a fifth of them seen only once. The specimen sequenced was blood. These TCRs come from a female donor with papillary thyroid cancer or a benign thyroid nodule (not recorded which). Some clones in this sample may be carry-over from other donors' samples.

This clone was seen at least ten times. The chain carries TRBV30 and TRBJ1-2; D is undetermined. There are 11 residues in the CDR3. Per the germline V gene, CDR1 is GTSNPN and CDR2 is SVGIG (reference sequence). The ends were cut back, 0 bases at V and 8 bases at J, with 7 bases in the middle. The CDR3 DNA sequence: TGTGCCTGGAGTGTAGATGTGGGCTACACCTTC. Translating it yields CAWSVDVGYTF.

The rearrangement joins TRBV20-1 to TRBJ2-1, with a possible D match to TRBD2 (5 bases). Germline assignment: CDR1 DFQATT and CDR2 SNEGSKA (reference sequence). CDR3 length: 16 amino acids. Trimming pared 1 base from V and 0 bases from J, leaving 13 bases between. CDR3 nucleotide sequence: TGCAGTGCTAGAGGAAATAGCGCTAGCTCCTACAATGAGCAGTTCTTC. Translation gives CSARGNSASSYNEQFF.

This clone is deemed medium-sized. The rearrangement links TRBV2 to TRBJ2-7; no clear D. V lost 4 bases and J lost 3, with 10 bases in between. The CDR3 is 13 amino acids. Germline V gene lookup returns CDR1 SNHLY and CDR2 FYNNEI. The CDR3 sequence is CASSGGLSYEQYF. The CDR3 bases are TGTGCCAGCAGTGGCGGATTGAGCTACGAGCAGTACTTC.

This clone was detected many times. V gene TRBV20-1 combines with J gene TRBJ2-1; 9 bases fit TRBD2. Germline assignment: CDR1 DFQATT and CDR2 SNEGSKA (reference sequence). The CDR3 extends over 14 amino acids. V shed 8 bases, J shed 5 bases, and the junction held 10 bases outside the gene matches. This CDR3 is CSTVAGVPNNEQFF. In nucleotides, the CDR3 is TGCAGTACCGTAGCGGGAGTGCCAAACAATGAGCAGTTCTTC.

This clone has more than one count but fewer than ten. The rearrangement joins TRBV28 to TRBJ2-7; no clear D gene. CDR3 length: 14 residues. The V gene lost 10 bases and the J gene lost 0 bases, with 16 bases spanning the gap. Germline V CDR1 and CDR2: MDHEN, SYDVKM. The CDR3 DNA reads TGTGCCATCAGAGTCGACGTGTTCTCCTACGAGCAGTACTTC. It specifies CAIRVDVFSYEQYF.

Notes on this clone: No conserved phenylalanine or tryptophan is present at the end of the CDR3, so a read error is the likely explanation. The chain links TRBV5-5 to TRBJ1-5; D unclear. The V gene lost 0 bases and the J gene lost 11 bases, with 9 bases spanning the gap. Looked up from germline, CDR1 is SGHKS and CDR2 is YYEKEE (reference sequence). The CDR3 contains 12 residues. CDR3 sequence: CASSLEDGTQHC. CDR3 coding DNA: TGTGCCAGCAGCTTGGAGGACGGGACCCAGCATTGT.

The table lists this clone with a few counts. This sequence may be a read error, since a much larger clone differs from it by one base. This chain joins TRBV14 and TRBJ2-5; a weak D match, TRBD1 (5 bases). This CDR3 has 12 residues. Germline CDR1 is SGHDN and CDR2 is FVKESK. For the CDR3, the DNA is TGTGCCAACAGCCAAGGACAAGGGACCCAGTACTTC. It yields the protein CANSQGQGTQYF.

Only a few counts were recorded for this clone. CDR3: CASSSGTGGEYNEQFF. CDR3 DNA: TGTGCCAGCAGTTCCGGGACAGGCGGGGAGTACAATGAGCAGTTCTTC. This sequence joins TRBV6-2 or TRBV6-3 and TRBJ2-1; 8 bases agree with TRBD1. The V segment lost 4 bases and the J segment 4 bases; nucleotides outside the gene matches: 9. Per germline, CDR1 MNHEY and CDR2 SVGEGT. CDR3 length equals 16 residues.

This clone is judged medium-sized. The chain uses TRBV15 and TRBJ2-5; D gene uncertain. V lost 1 base and J lost 2, with 14 bases in between. The CDR3 sequence is 16 residues long. Germline lookup yields CDR1 LNHNV and CDR2 YYDKDF (reference sequence). CDR3 sequence (DNA): TGTGCCACCAGCAGAGCGTTAGCTCCGGCACAAGAGACCCAGTACTTC. Amino acids: CATSRALAPAQETQYF.

This clone was picked up many times. The DNA of the CDR3 is TGTGCCAGCAGCAAACCGGGACAGGGGAGTTTTGGCTACACCTTC. Translating gives CASSKPGQGSFGYTF. The rearrangement joins TRBV5-4 to TRBJ1-2; 10 bases are shared with TRBD1. CDR1 is SGHNT, CDR2 YYREEE, per germline (reference sequence). The ends lost 4 bases at V and 7 bases at J; junction bases unmatched: 10. This CDR3 spans 15 amino acids.

The table lists this clone with a count of one. The rearrangement links TRBV5-1 to TRBJ2-5, with TRBD1 matching 9 bases. Germline V gene data show CDR1 as SGHRS and CDR2 as YFSETQ. The CDR3 is 14 residues long. V dropped 5 bases and J dropped 5; count of bases not matched to a gene: 7. The CDR3: CASRTQGAGETQYF. The CDR3 coding sequence is TGCGCCAGCAGAACACAGGGGGCAGGGGAGACCCAGTACTTC.

This clone was seen ten or more times. This sequence joins TRBV5-8 and TRBJ1-5; the D gene is possibly TRBD1 (6 bases). Trimming shortened V by 4 bases and J by 4 bases, and 15 bases separated the two germline ends. The CDR3 is 15 residues long. Per germline, CDR1 SGHTS and CDR2 YDEGEE. The CDR3 loop reads CASSLLGGGNQPQHF. CDR3 in DNA: TGTGCCAGCAGCCTCCTTGGAGGGGGGAATCAGCCCCAGCATTTT. The variable domain in full, completed from reference TRBV5-8 and TRBJ1-5, reads EAGVTQSPTHLIKTRGQQATLRCSPISGHTSVYWYQQALGLGLQFLLWYDEGEERNRGNFPPRFSGRQFPNYSSELNVNALELEDSALYLCASSLLGGGNQPQHFGDGTRLSIL.

By sample share, this clone is medium-sized (0.01 to 0.1%). The chain employs TRBV28 and TRBJ2-1, with a possible D match to TRBD2 (5 bases). Trimming removed 3 bases at V and 9 bases at J, with 18 bases between. There are 15 residues in the CDR3. CDR1 and CDR2 (germline): MDHEN, SYDVKM. CDR3 bases: TGTGCCAGCAGTTTGTGGCGGGCAGGTTCCAGTGAGCAGTTCTTC. It codes for CASSLWRAGSSEQFF.

At least ten counts were recorded for this clone. The rearrangement uses TRBV9 and TRBJ1-1; D not certain. CDR1 is SGDLS and CDR2 is YYNGEE in the germline V gene. The CDR3 has 13 amino acids. Trimming left V 2 bases short and J 1 base short, with 6 bases between. CDR3 sequence (DNA): TGTGCCAGCAGCGTGTTTCCGAACACTGAAGCTTTCTTT. Residues: CASSVFPNTEAFF.

This rearrangement joins TRBV7-2 to TRBJ2-7, with D possibly TRBD2 on 6 matching bases. The CDR3 spans 15 residues. Germline V CDR1 and CDR2: SGHTA, FQGNSA. Trimming took 0 bases from V and 4 from J, leaving 13 bases between them. This chain's CDR3 is CASSLAPREYYEQYF. The CDR3 nucleotides are TGTGCCAGCAGCTTAGCCCCTCGGGAGTATTACGAGCAGTACTTC.

This clone is categorized as medium-sized. The chain recombines TRBV12-3 or TRBV12-4 with TRBJ2-5; D not resolved. Trimming left V 4 bases short and J 0 bases short, with 12 bases between. The CDR3 runs 15 residues. The CDR3 loop is CASSSRLGYQETQYF. The CDR3 region has the DNA TGTGCCAGCAGTTCAAGGTTAGGGTACCAAGAGACCCAGTACTTC.

The chain couples TRBV12-3 or TRBV12-4 to TRBJ2-7; a weak D match, TRBD2 (6 bases). The CDR3 length is 15 residues. V was cut by 5 bases and J by 1 base, with 15 bases left in between. CDR3 nucleotide sequence: TGTGCCAGCAGTGTGACGGCTAGCGCATCCTACGAGCAGTACTTC. This translates into CASSVTASASYEQYF.

The genes are TRBV11-1 and TRBJ2-1, with 11 nucleotides matching TRBD2. Germline V gene data show CDR1 as SGHAT and CDR2 as FQDESV (reference sequence). This CDR3 has 17 amino acids. The J segment lost 0 bases and the V segment lost 6 bases, leaving 7 bases of the junction unmatched. The DNA for the CDR3 is TGTGCCAGCAGTCCGACTAGCGGGGTTACCTCCTACAATGAGCAGTTCTTC. Protein sequence: CASSPTSGVTSYNEQFF.

In its sample, this clone ranks as medium-sized. The chain joins TRBV6-6 to TRBJ2-1; D unclear. Germline V gene sequence: CDR1 MNHNY, CDR2 SVGAGI (reference sequence). The length of the CDR3 is 11 residues. Deletions cut 3 bases from V and 9 bases from J, with 6 bases between. The CDR3 is CASSYSGEQFF. In nucleotides, the CDR3 is TGTGCCAGCAGTTATTCTGGTGAGCAGTTCTTC.

This clone is categorized as medium-sized. The V gene is TRBV19, the J gene TRBJ1-2; 10 bases align to TRBD1. Germline loops: CDR1 LNHDA, CDR2 SQIVND (reference sequence). V lost 5 bases and J lost 4; bases outside the gene matches: 7. The CDR3 contains 15 residues. CDR3 residues: CASSRGQGECYGYTF. The CDR3 bases are TGTGCCAGTAGTCGAGGACAGGGGGAATGCTATGGCTACACCTTC.